The T cell receptor (beta chain) under discussion was sequenced for a study of cytomegalovirus exposure and HLA in healthy donors. Notes on the study in general: Reports state that TCR beta sequences accurately predicted most subjects' HLA-A and HLA-B alleles.

The PCR ran on 60 Vbeta and 13 Jbeta primers. Repertoires were generated with immunoSEQ multiplex PCR, while TCRdb's copy carries only in-frame clones and drops some. The sample carries about 130,000 clones, around 75% recorded once. There are 13 residues in the CDR3. Germline V gene lookup returns CDR1 MNHEY and CDR2 SVGAGI. Trimming took 0 bases from V and 10 from J, leaving 10 bases between them. As regards this clone: The antigen is unknown.

V gene TRBV6-5 combines with J gene TRBJ2-1; TRBD2 is a possible D gene (5 bases). Sequenced input: PBMCs. The source is a man aged 25 to 45 in good health and CMV-seronegative. CDR3 coding DNA: TGTGCCAGCAGTTACTCGAGAGGGAACGAGCAGTTCTTC. Translation: CASSYSRGNEQFF.